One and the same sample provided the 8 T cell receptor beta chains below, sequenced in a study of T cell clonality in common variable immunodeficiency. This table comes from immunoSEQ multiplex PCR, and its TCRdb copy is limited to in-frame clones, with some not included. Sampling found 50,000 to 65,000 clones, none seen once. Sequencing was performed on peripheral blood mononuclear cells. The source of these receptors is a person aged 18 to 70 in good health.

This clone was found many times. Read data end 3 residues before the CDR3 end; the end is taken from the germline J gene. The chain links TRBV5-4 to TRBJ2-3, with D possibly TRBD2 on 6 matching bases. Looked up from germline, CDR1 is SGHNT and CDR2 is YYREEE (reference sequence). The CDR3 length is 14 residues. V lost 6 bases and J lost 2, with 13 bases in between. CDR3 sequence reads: CASTPGGVTDTQYF. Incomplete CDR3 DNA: TGTGCCAGCACCCCCGGGGGAGTCACAGATACG.

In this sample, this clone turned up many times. CDR3 bases read: TGTGCCAGTAGTATATTTGGAGCGCCAGGCACAGATACG. Residues: CASSIFGAPGTDT. The whole CDR3 protein is CASSIFGAPGTDTQYF. The V and J genes are TRBV19 and TRBJ2-3; D is uncertain. The read gets to within 3 residues of the CDR3 end, and the germline J gene fills in the rest. The CDR3 runs to 16 residues. From germline, CDR1 is LNHDA and CDR2 SQIVND (reference sequence). V was cut by 2 bases and J by 1 base, with 13 bases left in between. Using reference TRBV19 and TRBJ2-3 for the parts outside the CDR3, the full variable domain is DGGITQSPKYLFRKEGQNVTLSCEQNLNHDAMYWYRQDPGQGLRLIYYSQIVNDFQKGDIAEGYSVSREKKESFPLTVTSAQKNPTAFYLCASSIFGAPGTDTQYFGPGTRLTVL.

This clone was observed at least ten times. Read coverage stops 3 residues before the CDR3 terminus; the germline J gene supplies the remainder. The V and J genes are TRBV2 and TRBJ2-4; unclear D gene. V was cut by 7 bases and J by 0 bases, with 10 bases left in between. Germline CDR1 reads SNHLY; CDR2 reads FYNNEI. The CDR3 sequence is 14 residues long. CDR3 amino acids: CASTDRLAKNIQYF. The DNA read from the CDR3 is TGTGCCAGCACAGACCGACTAGCCAAAAACATT.

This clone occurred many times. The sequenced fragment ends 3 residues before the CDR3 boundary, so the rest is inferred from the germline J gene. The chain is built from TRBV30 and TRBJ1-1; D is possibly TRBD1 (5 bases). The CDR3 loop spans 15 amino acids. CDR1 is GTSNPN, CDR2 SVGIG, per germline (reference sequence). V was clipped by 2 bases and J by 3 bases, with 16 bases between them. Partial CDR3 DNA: TGTGCCTGGAGTTCCCCTCAGGGAGGGGACACTGAA. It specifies CAWSSPQGGDTE. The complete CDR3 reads CAWSSPQGGDTEAFF.

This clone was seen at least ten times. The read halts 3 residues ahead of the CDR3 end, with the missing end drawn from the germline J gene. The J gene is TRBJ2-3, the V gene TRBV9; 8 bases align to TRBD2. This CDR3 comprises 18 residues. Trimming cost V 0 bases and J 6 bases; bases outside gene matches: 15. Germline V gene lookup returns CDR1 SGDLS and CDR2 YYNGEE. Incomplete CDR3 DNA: TGTGCCAGCAGCGTAGGAGGCCGATCTAGCGGGCTCAGGGATACG. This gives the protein CASSVGGRSSGLRDT. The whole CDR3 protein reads CASSVGGRSSGLRDTQYF.

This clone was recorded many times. The CDR3 protein is CASSIVQGTVSPLHF. CDR3 DNA (partial): TGTGCCAGTAGTATAGTTCAGGGAACCGTATCACCC. The chain recombines TRBV19 with TRBJ1-6; D possibly corresponds to TRBD1 (5 bases). The sequenced fragment ends 3 residues before the CDR3 boundary, so the rest is inferred from the germline J gene. Germline CDR1 and CDR2: LNHDA and SQIVND (reference sequence). V lost 1 base and J lost 10, with 14 bases in between. The CDR3 extends over 15 amino acids.

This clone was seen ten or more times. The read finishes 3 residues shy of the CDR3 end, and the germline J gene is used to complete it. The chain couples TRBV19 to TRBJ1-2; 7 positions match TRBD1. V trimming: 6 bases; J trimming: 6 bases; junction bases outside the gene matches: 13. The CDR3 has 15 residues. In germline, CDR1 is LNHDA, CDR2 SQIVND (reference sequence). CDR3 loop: CASRIPGTVLHGYTF. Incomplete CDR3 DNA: TGTGCCAGTAGGATTCCAGGGACAGTCCTCCATGGC.

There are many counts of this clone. Here the CDR3 reads CATRRLAGAYEQYF. The CDR3 bases that were read are TGTGCCACCCGCCGCCTGGCGGGAGCTTACGAG. The V call is TRBV28, the J call TRBJ2-7; TRBD2 matches at 7 bases. The DNA ends 3 residues before the CDR3 does, and the rest of the CDR3 is filled in from the germline J gene. The CDR3 contains 14 residues. J was trimmed by 4 bases and V by 10 bases; bases with no gene match: 13. CDR1 and CDR2 from the germline V gene are MDHEN and SYDVKM.